This T cell receptor beta chain was recorded in a study of blood T cell repertoires in COVID-19. Repertoires were generated with immunoSEQ multiplex PCR, while TCRdb's copy carries only in-frame clones and drops some. The table lists roughly 200,000 clones, around nine tenths of them singletons. Germline V gives CDR1 SGHDT, CDR2 YYEEEE. This CDR3 has 14 residues. With 4 bases clipped from V and 4 bases from J, the junction kept 7 bases outside the gene matches. The sequence was obtained from a woman aged 25 to 39 with acute COVID-19. Sequencing was carried out using PBMCs or T cells enriched from blood (not recorded which). This chain joins TRBV5-6 and TRBJ1-1; the match to TRBD1 covers 7 bases. CDR3 DNA sequence: TGTGCCAGCAGCCATAAACCAGGGGGCACTGAAGCTTTCTTT. This translates into CASSHKPGGTEAFF.